Described below is a single T cell receptor beta chain sequence and its context. Its cognate antigen is unknown. The CDR3 totals 15 residues. Germline loops: CDR1 MNHNS, CDR2 SASEGT. Trimming took 1 base from V and 2 from J, leaving 10 bases between them. The entry originates in a study of CD8 T cells in Susac syndrome. With random hexamers, about 0.5 to 1 ug RNA was reverse transcribed. Each CDR3 protein gets one entry after TCRdb re-called the immunoSEQ multiplex PCR reads with MiXCR. The sample holds more than 200,000 distinct CDR3 sequences, approximately 92% seen once. Study-wide points: By the study's own acknowledgment, its TCR sequencing and HLA analysis included relatively few individuals.

CD8+ and CD4+ T cells taken from blood had their TCR beta sequenced. Negative isolation yielded CD8+ and CD4+ T cells; FACS enriched TEMRA cells. The sample consisted of CD4+ T cells from PBMCs. The clonotype comes from a human donor with multiple sclerosis. The V and J genes are TRBV6-1 and TRBJ2-3; D could derive from TRBD1 or TRBD2 (5 bases each). The CDR3 region has the DNA TGTGCCAGCAGTGAAGACGGGGCCTTCACAGATACGCAGTATTTT. This sequence encodes CASSEDGAFTDTQYF.